This TCR beta chain emerged from a study of CD8 T cells in Susac syndrome. This CDR3 has 12 amino acids. V was shortened by 4 bases and J by 4 bases, with 7 bases between the two germline ends. RNA, at about 0.45 to 1 ug, was reverse transcribed with random hexamers. Via MiXCR, TCRdb re-called the immunoSEQ multiplex PCR reads, giving one row per CDR3 protein. The repertoire holds around 180,000 distinct CDR3 sequences, approximately 94% seen once, with about 0.093% in the top ten. Material for sequencing was CD4+ T cells from PBMCs. This receptor was taken from a human donor with multiple sclerosis. The genes are TRBV12-3 or TRBV12-4 and TRBJ1-1; possibly TRBD1 for D (5 bases). The CDR3 nucleotides read TGTGCCAGCAGTTCCAGGGTCACTGAAGCTTTCTTT. Translating it yields CASSSRVTEAFF.